A selection of T cell receptor beta chains follows, all from one sample in a study of B cell selection in AIRE deficiency. Assay: immunoSEQ multiplex PCR; the TCRdb copy retains only in-frame clones and omits some. The data show about 24,000 clones, 95% to 97% seen once. Sequencing was carried out using CD4+CD127+ conventional T cells sorted from PBMCs. The receptors derive from a human donor in good health. CDR3s include the opening cysteine and the closing phenylalanine or tryptophan. A D gene is named only where the DNA matches it firmly.

NA TRBJ1-1 TRBV10-3 TGTGCCATCAGTCCGGGGGCCGGAACTGAAGCTTTCTTT CAISPGAGTEAFF
TRBD2 TRBJ2-7 TRBV7-2 TGTGCCAGCAGCTTAGGGACTAGCGGGGGGGCCTACGAGCAGTACTTC CASSLGTSGGAYEQYF
NA TRBJ1-2 TRBV5-6 TGTGCCAGCAGCTTGGCCCCGAGAACCCTTGGCTACACCTTC CASSLAPRTLGYTF
NA TRBJ1-2 TRBV18 TGTGCCAGCTCACAACAGGACAACTATGGCTACACCTTC CASSQQDNYGYTF
TRBD2 TRBJ2-3 TRBV4-2 TGTGCCAGCAGCCAAGTGAGCACCCGGACTAGCGGGGGGGCGAGGACAGATACGCAGTATTTT CASSQVSTRTSGGARTDTQYF
TRBD1 TRBJ1-1 TRBV15 TGTGCCACCAGCATAAACAGGGGGCCCAGTGAAGCTTTCTTT CATSINRGPSEAFF
NA TRBJ2-7 TRBV5-6 TGTGCCAGCAGCGCTACAGTCGGGAAGCCCGACCTCTCCTACGAGCAGTACTTC CASSATVGKPDLSYEQYF
NA TRBJ2-2 TRBV29-1 TGCAGCGTTCGGCGGGGAACCGGGACCCAACCTGGGGAGCTGTTTTTT CSVRRGTGTQPGELFF
TRBD1 TRBJ2-1 TRBV7-2 TGTGCCAGCAGCCTGGACAGGGTAGGCAATGAGCAGTTCTTC CASSLDRVGNEQFF
TRBD1 TRBJ1-3 TRBV6-6 TGTGCCAGCACGGACAGGGTCAGAAACACCATATATTTT CASTDRVRNTIYF
TRBD1 TRBJ1-4 TRBV11-2 TGTGCCAGCAGCTTAGAGGGGACAGGGTATGAAAAACTGTTTTTT CASSLEGTGYEKLFF
NA TRBJ1-3 TRBV6-5 TGTGCCAGCAGTTCGTATACCTCTGGAAACACCATATATTTT CASSSYTSGNTIYF
NA TRBJ2-3 TRBV5-1 TGCGCCATCGAGAGGGGGGATAGCACAGATACGCAGTATTTT CAIERGDSTDTQYF
TRBD2 TRBJ2-3 TRBV15 TGTGCCACCAGCAGAGCATCCCCACTAGCGGGGATGTCAGATACGCAGTATTTT CATSRASPLAGMSDTQYF
NA TRBJ1-3 TRBV6-5 TGTGCCAGCAGTTATTCTGCGAGCTCTGGAAACACCATATATTTT CASSYSASSGNTIYF
TRBD1 TRBJ1-1 TRBV19 TGTGCCAGTAGTACCACGGGACAGGGAGGGACTGAAGCTTTCTTT CASSTTGQGGTEAFF
TRBD2 TRBJ2-1 TRBV2 TGTGCCAGCATCGGAGGGACTAGCCCTCCGAGCTCCTACAATGAGCAGTTCTTC CASIGGTSPPSSYNEQFF
TRBD2 TRBJ2-7 TRBV5-1 TGCGCCAGCAGAGCGGGGGGCCAGACCTACGAGCAGTACTTC CASRAGGQTYEQYF
NA TRBJ1-1 TRBV9 TGTGCCAGCAGCGTCTCAATGAACACTGAAGCTTTCTTT CASSVSMNTEAFF
NA TRBJ1-5 TRBV7-8 TGTGCCAGCAGCTTTTTTCAGTTCAATCAGCCCCAGCATTTT CASSFFQFNQPQHF
NA TRBJ2-1 TRBV7-3 TGTGCCAGCAGCTTAAGGAAGGGGGGAATCAATGAGCAGTTCTTC CASSLRKGGINEQFF
NA TRBJ1-1 TRBV28 TGTGCCAGCAGCCTAAGCTTGGGCTCAGGACGGAACACTGAAGCTTTCTTT CASSLSLGSGRNTEAFF
NA TRBJ2-5 TRBV6-5 TGTGCCAGCAGAGGCGGACAAGAGACCCAGTACTTC CASRGGQETQYF
NA TRBJ1-3 TRBV18 TGTGCCAGCTCACCACAAGCGGGCGCGGGAAACACCATATATTTT CASSPQAGAGNTIYF
NA TRBJ2-5 TRBV7-8 TGTGCCAGCAGCCCCCCTAGCGTGGAGACCCAGTACTTC CASSPPSVETQYF
NA TRBJ2-3 TRBV2 TGTGCCAGCAGTCCCTCCAGGGGGGGGTTCACAGATACGCAGTATTTT CASSPSRGGFTDTQYF
TRBD1 TRBJ2-5 TRBV15 TGTGCCACCAGCAGAACCAGGGACAGACAAGAGACCCAGTACTTC CATSRTRDRQETQYF
NA TRBJ2-7 TRBV5-6 TGTGCCAGCAGCTCGACCTACGAGCAGTACTTC CASSSTYEQYF